The rows below give T cell receptor beta chains drawn from one sample of a study of T cell responses to AZD1222 COVID-19 vaccine. Method: immunoSEQ multiplex PCR; TCRdb's copy keeps in-frame clones and lacks some. The table lists some 140,000 clones, 80% to 90% of them singletons. The source material was peripheral blood, sampled on day 0 of MenACWY control vaccination. These TCRs come from an adult in good health. The CDR3 runs from the conserved cysteine through the conserved F or W. D genes are given only for firm matches. Clone sizes are given selectively: once, few, many, or a class where the clone is expanded.

TRBV2	.	TRBJ2-1	.	TGTGCCAGCAGACTACAGGAGAATTCCTACAATGAGCAGTTCTTC	CASRLQENSYNEQFF
TRBV5-1	.	TRBJ1-6	.	TGCGCCAGCAGCCCCAGTGTTAATTCACCCCTCCACTTT	CASSPSVNSPLHF
TRBV6-4	once	TRBJ1-1	TRBD1	TGTGCCAGCAGTGACCCCCACAGGGGTGGAGGTAGTGAAGCTTTCTTT	CASSDPHRGGGSEAFF
TRBV3-1/TRBV3-2	.	TRBJ1-1	TRBD1	TGTGCCAGCAGCCAAGGGGGACAGGGGAACACTGAAGCTTTCTTT	CASSQGGQGNTEAFF
TRBV7-2	.	TRBJ2-7	.	TGTGCCAGCAGCTTAAGTCGGGGCTACGAGCAGTACTTC	CASSLSRGYEQYF
TRBV5-6	.	TRBJ2-7	TRBD1	TGTGCCAGCAAAACAGGGGCTTTCTCCTACGAGCAGTACTTC	CASKTGAFSYEQYF
TRBV5-1	.	TRBJ1-6	.	TGCGCCAGCAGGCTGGGGGGCTCACCCCTCCACTTT	CASRLGGSPLHF
TRBV12-3/TRBV12-4	.	TRBJ2-7	.	TGTGCCAGCAGGGGGAAGACAGTATACGAGCAGTACTTC	CASRGKTVYEQYF
TRBV12-3/TRBV12-4	.	TRBJ2-3	.	TGTGCCAGCACCCCCCACCCATATACGCAGTATTTT	CASTPHPYTQYF
TRBV4-2	.	TRBJ1-1	.	TGTGCCAGCAGCCAAGTCGAGGACACTGAAGCTTTCTTT	CASSQVEDTEAFF
TRBV10-3	many	TRBJ1-1	.	TGTGCCATCAGTGAGTTAGGACGGCCCGAGAACACTGAAGCTTTCTTT	CAISELGRPENTEAFF
TRBV19	.	TRBJ1-4	.	TGTGCCACCTGGGAGTCTGGTGAAAAACTGTTTTTT	CATWESGEKLFF
TRBV10-1	few	TRBJ2-1	.	TGCGCCAGCGGCCTCCTAGCCAGAGGGGGCTCCCTGCGGGATTCCAAGGGGGAGCAGTTCTTC	CASGLLARGGSLRDSKGEQFF
TRBV7-9	.	TRBJ2-1	TRBD1	TGTGCCAGCAGCCCAGGTCCGGGACAGGGCGGCTCCTACAATGAGCAGTTCTTC	CASSPGPGQGGSYNEQFF